The 23 T cell receptor beta chains listed next were all sequenced from one sample in a study of blood T cell repertoires in COVID-19. Profiling relied on immunoSEQ multiplex PCR, and the TCRdb table lists in-frame clones only, not all of them. The table includes about 530,000 clones, roughly nine tenths detected once. Material: peripheral blood. Receptors originate from a woman between 45 and 65 years old with COVID-19, enrolled during active disease.

This chain links TRBV5-1 with TRBJ2-5, with TRBD2 identical over 9 bases. From germline, CDR1 is SGHRS and CDR2 YFSETQ. The CDR3 length is 15 residues. Unmatched junction bases numbered 7, after V lost 0 bases and J lost 7 bases. CDR3: CASSLVAGDEGTQYF. For the CDR3, the DNA is TGCGCCAGCAGCTTGGTAGCGGGGGACGAAGGGACCCAGTACTTC.

The V call is TRBV2, the J call TRBJ1-2, with 8 bases that match TRBD1. V shed 7 bases, J shed 8 bases, and the junction held 18 bases outside the gene matches. CDR3 length equals 16 residues. Germline V gene data show CDR1 as SNHLY and CDR2 as FYNNEI. The CDR3 sequence: CASTARSGGAGWGYTF. The CDR3, as DNA: TGTGCCAGCACCGCTCGGTCAGGGGGCGCGGGTTGGGGCTACACCTTC.

The table lists this clone with a count of one. The chain links TRBV5-1 to TRBJ2-2; 9 bases fit TRBD1. V was clipped by 4 bases and J by 6 bases; unmatched bases: 4. The germline V gene encodes CDR1 SGHRS and CDR2 YFSETQ. The CDR3 is 14 residues long. CDR3 nucleotides: TGCGCCAGCAGCATCGGGACAGGGTCCGGGGAGCTGTTTTTT. It encodes CASSIGTGSGELFF.

The chain employs TRBV5-1 and TRBJ2-3, with D perhaps TRBD1 (6 bases). V was shortened by 0 bases and J by 2 bases, with 10 bases between the two germline ends. CDR3 length: 15 amino acids. Germline V CDR1 and CDR2: SGHRS, YFSETQ. The CDR3 DNA follows: TGCGCCAGCAGCTTGGGACAGGACCCCACAGATACGCAGTATTTT. Its protein product is CASSLGQDPTDTQYF.

The chain couples TRBV19 to TRBJ1-2; D call uncertain. Trimming removed 3 bases at V and 2 bases at J, with 7 bases between. This CDR3 is 13 amino acids long. Germline lookup yields CDR1 LNHDA and CDR2 SQIVND (reference sequence). CDR3 sequence reads: CASSIRENYGYTF. The CDR3 DNA reads TGTGCCAGTAGTATTAGGGAGAACTATGGCTACACCTTC.

The CDR3 sequence is CASRPPGNDYGYTF. The CDR3 bases are TGTGCCAGCAGGCCTCCCGGGAACGACTATGGCTACACCTTC. The chain carries TRBV6-2 or TRBV6-3 and TRBJ1-2; D is undetermined. This CDR3 contains 14 residues. The V end lost 6 bases, the J end lost 3 bases, and 14 bases lay between the germline ends. Germline assignment: CDR1 MNHEY and CDR2 SVGEGT.

The chain carries TRBV28 and TRBJ2-7; TRBD1 aligns across 8 bases. This CDR3 region has 12 residues. Germline-derived CDR1 and CDR2 are MDHEN and SYDVKM. J was trimmed by 2 bases and V by 8 bases; bases with no gene match: 2. The CDR3 bases are TGTGCCAGCGGACAGGGTACCTACGAGCAGTACTTC. Its translation is CASGQGTYEQYF. The whole variable domain, filled in from reference TRBV28 and TRBJ2-7, reads DVKVTQSSRYLVKRTGEKVFLECVQDMDHENMFWYRQDPGLGLRLIYFSYDVKMKEKGDIPEGYSVSREKKERFSLILESASTNQTSMYLCASGQGTYEQYFGPGTRLTVT.

The rearrangement links TRBV12-3 or TRBV12-4 to TRBJ1-2; tentative D call: TRBD1 (6 bases). This CDR3 spans 13 amino acids. The V end lost 7 bases, the J end lost 8 bases, and 17 bases lay between the germline ends. The CDR3 reads CASTQRWDTGYTF. CDR3 DNA sequence: TGTGCCAGCACCCAGCGCTGGGACACCGGCTACACCTTC.

The V and J genes are TRBV27 and TRBJ2-7; 11 nucleotides align to TRBD1. There are 14 residues in the CDR3. With V trimmed by 5 bases and J by 5 bases, 5 bases remained unmatched. The germline V gene encodes CDR1 MNHEY and CDR2 SMNVEV (reference sequence). CDR3 DNA sequence: TGTGCCAGCAGTCTGGGACAGGGGGTCCACGAGCAGTACTTC. Residues: CASSLGQGVHEQYF.

Here the CDR3 DNA reads TGTGCCAGCAGCCAAGATCGGTCCGGTGGGACAAACACCGGGGAGCTGTTTTTT. Translated: CASSQDRSGGTNTGELFF. This rearrangement joins TRBV4-2 to TRBJ2-2; weak D call: TRBD1 (6 bases). The CDR3 is 18 residues long. V was pared by 0 bases and J by 2 bases, with 16 bases between. The germline CDR1 and CDR2 sequences are LGHNA and YNFKEQ.

J is TRBJ2-3 and V is TRBV2, with a possible D match to TRBD2 (6 bases). The germline gives CDR1 SNHLY, CDR2 FYNNEI. V gave up 6 bases and J gave up 0 bases, with 10 bases separating them. This CDR3 comprises 14 residues. The CDR3 loop reads CASRGGSSTDTQYF. Written as DNA, the CDR3 is TGTGCCAGCAGGGGGGGAAGTAGCACAGATACGCAGTATTTT.

This chain connects TRBV2 to TRBJ1-2, with TRBD1 matching 7 bases. Germline lookup yields CDR1 SNHLY and CDR2 FYNNEI. V lost 6 bases, J lost 6 bases, and 7 bases stayed unmatched. This CDR3 is 13 amino acids long. The CDR3 protein is CASRTTGWDGYTF. DNA for the CDR3: TGTGCCAGCAGGACGACAGGGTGGGATGGCTACACCTTC.

The CDR3 sequence is CATKGVPAPSGQTSTIYF. Here the CDR3 DNA reads TGTGCCACGAAGGGTGTGCCAGCACCATCGGGACAGACGAGCACCATATATTTT. The V gene is TRBV21-1, the J gene TRBJ1-3; TRBD1 is taken as the D call from the table, unchecked against the DNA. TRBV21-1 constitutes a pseudogene. There are 18 residues in the CDR3.

The chain recombines TRBV5-4 with TRBJ2-5; possible D gene TRBD2, 5 bases. The CDR3 has 15 amino acids. The V end was cut by 4 bases, the J end by 4 bases, with 17 bases between. CDR1 is SGHNT, CDR2 YYREEE, per germline (reference sequence). CDR3 sequence reads: CASSPGGPDGETQYF. The CDR3 nucleotides read TGTGCCAGCAGCCCCGGCGGGCCTGACGGAGAGACCCAGTACTTC.

The chain is built from TRBV5-1 and TRBJ1-4; unclear D gene. The CDR3 consists of 15 residues. Looked up from germline, CDR1 is SGHRS and CDR2 is YFSETQ. With 0 bases removed from V and 10 bases from J, the gap between germline ends came to 16 bases. The CDR3 region has the DNA TGCGCCAGCAGCTTGGTTGAGGGCCCTGGAGGAAAACTGTTTTTT. Its translation: CASSLVEGPGGKLFF.

This chain uses TRBV21-1 with TRBJ1-6; the D call of TRBD1 is as the table states it, not checked on the DNA. TRBV21-1 is given as a pseudogene. The CDR3 consists of 16 residues. The CDR3 DNA reads as TGTGCCAGCAGCAAACTACGGGACAGGGAATGGGCACCCCTCCACTTT. Translation gives CASSKLRDREWAPLHF.

The rearrangement links TRBV4-2 to TRBJ1-4, with no clear D. Germline CDR1 and CDR2: LGHNA and YNFKEQ. The CDR3 loop spans 16 amino acids. The V gene lost 0 bases and the J gene lost 3 bases, with 11 bases spanning the gap. The DNA of the CDR3 is TGTGCCAGCAGCCAAGATGGCGGGGAAGCTAATGAAAAACTGTTTTTT. The encoded protein is CASSQDGGEANEKLFF.

The chain joins TRBV6-5 to TRBJ1-4, with D possibly TRBD1 on 6 matching bases. Germline V gene sequence: CDR1 MNHEY, CDR2 SVGAGI. V was pared by 6 bases and J by 4 bases, with 15 bases between. The CDR3 runs 15 residues. In DNA, the CDR3 is TGTGCCAGCAGCCCCGGGGACAACCTTAATGAAAAACTGTTTTTT. As protein: CASSPGDNLNEKLFF.

The CDR3 spells CAWSEGLGGSYNSPLHF. Here the CDR3 DNA reads TGTGCCTGGAGTGAAGGCCTTGGCGGCTCCTATAATTCACCCCTCCACTTT. The rearrangement links TRBV30 to TRBJ1-6; unclear D gene. The CDR3 extends over 17 amino acids. Trimming cost V 1 base and J 0 bases, with 13 bases left between them. The germline gives CDR1 GTSNPN, CDR2 SVGIG (reference sequence).

V and J are TRBV28 and TRBJ2-7, with 9 bases fitting TRBD1. Germline V lookup: CDR1 MDHEN, CDR2 SYDVKM. The CDR3 covers 15 residues. V gave up 5 bases and J gave up 5 bases; unmatched junction bases: 10. CDR3 amino acids: CASSVPGQGWDEQYF. CDR3 coding DNA: TGTGCCAGCAGTGTTCCGGGACAGGGATGGGACGAGCAGTACTTC.

The V and J genes are TRBV27 and TRBJ2-1; TRBD1 might be the D (6 bases). The ends were cut back, 3 bases at V and 7 bases at J, with 10 bases in the middle. Germline CDR1 MNHEY, CDR2 SMNVEV (reference sequence). The CDR3 extends over 13 amino acids. CDR3 bases: TGTGCCAGCAGTTTTGGGCAGGGGAATGAGCAGTTCTTC. Translated, it gives CASSFGQGNEQFF.

CDR3 nucleotides: TGCGCCAGCAGCTTGGGGCGACAGGGGGGATACGAGCAGTACTTC. Encoded protein: CASSLGRQGGYEQYF. The V gene is TRBV5-1, the J gene TRBJ2-7; 9 bases are a match to TRBD1. V gave up 0 bases and J gave up 4 bases; unmatched junction bases: 5. Germline V gives CDR1 SGHRS, CDR2 YFSETQ. The CDR3 has 15 residues.

V is TRBV5-1 and J is TRBJ2-1; 16 bases align to TRBD2. This CDR3 has 19 residues. Germline CDR1 SGHRS, CDR2 YFSETQ. Trimming removed 4 bases from V and 7 bases from J; junction bases left unmatched: 14. The CDR3 is CASSTGLAGGLRFRNEQFF. The DNA of the CDR3 is TGCGCCAGCAGCACGGGACTAGCGGGGGGGCTCAGATTCAGGAATGAGCAGTTCTTC.